This T cell receptor beta chain stems from a study of technical replicates of blood from several donors. The germline V and J ends were trimmed by 6 bases and 0 bases, with 11 bases remaining between them. Germline CDR1 SNHLY, CDR2 FYNNEI. There are 14 residues in the CDR3. The repertoire was sequenced with immunoSEQ multiplex PCR; TCRdb's copy has only in-frame clones and lacks some. Among roughly 68,000 clones listed, about 97% were seen once. The sequencing sample was made of T cells isolated from PBMCs. The sequence came from a human donor in good health. The gene calls are TRBV2 and TRBJ1-1; maybe TRBD1 (6 bases). CDR3 in DNA: TGTGCCAGCAGCTTAGACAGGTTGAACACTGAAGCTTTCTTT. It is translated as CASSLDRLNTEAFF.